The TCR beta chain described here comes from a study of T cells in Graves' hyperthyroidism and ophthalmopathy. The study, taken as a whole, reports: Progression to ophthalmopathy was predicted a median of approximately 6.4 months early. Most thyroid clonotypes expanded above 0.001 appeared in blood too. Ophthalmopathy and stable hyperthyroidism were told apart by a 13 V-J model.

To note about this clonotype: Its antigen is not identified.

Regions amplified from RNA transcripts were the TCR beta CDR3 regions. The primer set for the first-round RT-PCR of the TCR CDR3 was HTBI. TCRdb re-called the multiplex PCR reads with MiXCR, one entry per CDR3 protein. The data contain about 640,000 distinct CDR3 sequences, less than 25% of them singletons. Fresh peripheral blood, about 9.9 ml, yielded the PBMCs. Germline-derived CDR1 and CDR2 are KGHDR and SFDVKD. The V and J ends lost 5 bases and 1 base respectively, with 19 bases between them. The CDR3 sequence is 17 residues long. The rearrangement joins TRBV24-1 to TRBJ2-5; perhaps TRBD1 as D (6 bases). Sequenced input: blood. The sequence was obtained from a man younger than 45 with Graves' ophthalmopathy. The CDR3 DNA reads as TGTGCCACCAGTGGCCGGCCGGGACACCTTACCCAAGAGACCCAGTACTTC. Translated, it gives CATSGRPGHLTQETQYF.